This T cell receptor beta chain comes out of a study of CD8 T cells in ankylosing spondylitis. TCR beta libraries were made by quantitative 5'-RACE with molecular barcodes. MiXCR, run by TCRdb on the 5' RACE reads, gives a single entry per CDR3 protein. Counted here are 250,000 to 300,000 distinct CDR3 sequences, over 15% occurring once; the ten biggest clones make up around 8%. CDR1 and CDR2 (germline): MDHEN, SYDVKM. The CDR3 runs 16 residues. Study-level results: Relatively scarce in peripheral blood, disease-linked clones were CD8+. Apparently characteristic of ankylosing spondylitis blood was a TCR beta motif (eight highly homologous variants). Enrichment of disease-linked clones was reportedly significant in matched ankylosing spondylitis synovial fluid.

As regards this clonotype: No antigen is known for it. The junction departs from germline at one end; a sequencing error may be responsible.

The sample taken for sequencing was blood, either unsorted or a sorted T cell fraction (not recorded which). The V and J genes are TRBV28 and TRBJ1-5; 11 nucleotides line up with TRBD1. The TCR was taken from a male donor with ankylosing spondylitis or in good health (not recorded which). The CDR3 coding sequence is TGTGCCGGCAGTTCTCGGACAGGGGGCGCGGGTCAGCCCCAGCATTTT. It specifies CAGSSRTGGAGQPQHF.